Many counts were recorded for the clone carrying this T cell receptor beta chain. Unique molecular identifiers tagged the TCRbeta library. TCRdb re-analysed the PCR reads in MiXCR, keeping a single row per CDR3 protein. This sample has 190,000 or so distinct CDR3 sequences; approximately 7% occur once, and the top ten carry 3% to 3.5%. Trimming pared 6 bases from V and 0 bases from J, leaving 14 bases between. The V gene's germline CDR1 is SGHRS and CDR2 YFSETQ. This CDR3 has 15 amino acids. The data are from a study of T-cell reconstitution after alpha-beta-depleted transplantation in children. V gene TRBV5-1 combines with J gene TRBJ2-3; no firm D call. Source: PBMCs from the stem cell graft donor, taken from the stem cell graft. The TCR comes from a human donor who donated a stem cell graft to a child with Wiskott-Aldrich syndrome. The CDR3 is CASNPLVRSTDTQYF. The CDR3 bases are TGCGCCAGCAACCCCCTAGTGCGGAGCACAGATACGCAGTATTTT. The entire variable domain, with the rest obtained from reference TRBV5-1 and TRBJ2-3, is as follows: KAGVTQTPRYLIKTRGQQVTLSCSPISGHRSVSWYQQTPGQGLQFLFEYFSETQRNKGNFPGRFSGRQFSNSRSEMNVSTLELGDSALYLCASNPLVRSTDTQYFGPGTRLTVL.